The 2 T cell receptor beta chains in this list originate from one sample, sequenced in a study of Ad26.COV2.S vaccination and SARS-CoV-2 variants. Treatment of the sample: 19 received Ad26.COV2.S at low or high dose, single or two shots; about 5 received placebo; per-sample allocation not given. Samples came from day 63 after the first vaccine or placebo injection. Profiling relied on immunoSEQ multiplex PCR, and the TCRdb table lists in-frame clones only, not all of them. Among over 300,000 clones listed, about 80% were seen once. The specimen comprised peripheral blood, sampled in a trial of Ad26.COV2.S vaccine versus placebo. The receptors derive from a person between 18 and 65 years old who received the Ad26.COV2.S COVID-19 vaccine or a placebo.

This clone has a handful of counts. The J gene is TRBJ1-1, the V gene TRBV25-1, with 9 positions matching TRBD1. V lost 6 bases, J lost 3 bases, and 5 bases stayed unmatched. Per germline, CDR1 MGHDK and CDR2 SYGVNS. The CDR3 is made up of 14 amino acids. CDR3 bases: TGTGCCAGCAGAGCCGGGACAGGGTACACTGAAGCTTTCTTT. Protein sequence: CASRAGTGYTEAFF.

The CDR3, as DNA: TGCGCCAGCAGTCGACAGGGTGAGACCCAGTACTTC. It encodes CASSRQGETQYF. The chain joins TRBV5-1 to TRBJ2-5; 7 nucleotides agree with TRBD1. The CDR3 is 12 amino acids. Per the germline V gene, CDR1 is SGHRS and CDR2 is YFSETQ. The ends lost 5 bases at V and 5 bases at J; junction bases unmatched: 3.